Listed here are 21 T cell receptor beta chains from one sample, sequenced in a study of T cell responses to AZD1222 COVID-19 vaccine. The protocol was immunoSEQ multiplex PCR, while the TCRdb copy is restricted to in-frame clones and leaves out a portion. The sample consists of under 150,000 clones, roughly 90% of them appearing once. This specimen consisted of peripheral blood, obtained 28 days after the second AZD1222 dose. These receptors came from an adult who received the AZD1222 COVID-19 vaccine.

This sequence joins TRBV10-3 and TRBJ2-3; the match to TRBD2 covers 13 bases. Germline lookup yields CDR1 ENHRY and CDR2 SYGVKD. The CDR3 length is 16 residues. V shed 6 bases and J 2 bases; nucleotides not matched to a gene: 5. CDR3 amino acids: CAIRTTSGGNTDTQYF. The CDR3 DNA reads as TGTGCCATCAGAACGACTAGCGGGGGGAACACAGATACGCAGTATTTT.

Only one count was recorded for this clone. The chain links TRBV29-1 to TRBJ1-2, with 7 bases lining up with TRBD1. The V gene end was trimmed by 4 bases and the J gene end by 2 bases; junction bases not matched to a gene: 4. The CDR3 runs 13 residues. Germline V gene data show CDR1 as SQVTM and CDR2 as ANQGSEA. CDR3 sequence reads: CSVAGQENYGYTF. The CDR3 DNA is TGCAGCGTTGCAGGACAGGAGAACTATGGCTACACCTTC.

This rearrangement joins TRBV7-7 to TRBJ1-1; 7 positions agree with TRBD1. Germline-derived CDR1 and CDR2 are SSHAT and FNYEAQ (reference sequence). The V gene end was trimmed by 5 bases and the J gene end by 0 bases; junction bases not matched to a gene: 6. The CDR3 is 15 amino acids. CDR3 sequence reads: CASSPLTGMNTEAFF. The CDR3 DNA is TGTGCCAGCAGCCCGTTGACAGGGATGAACACTGAAGCTTTCTTT.

The chain combines TRBV3-1 (or the pseudogene TRBV3-2) with TRBJ2-5, with D perhaps TRBD1 or TRBD2 (5 bases each). Germline V gives CDR1 LGHDT, CDR2 YNNKEL (reference sequence). The CDR3 is 14 amino acids. V lost 0 bases, J lost 4 bases, and 9 bases lay in between. As DNA, the CDR3 is TGTGCCAGCAGCCAAGATCCGGGGACAGAGACCCAGTACTTC. Translation gives CASSQDPGTETQYF.

This chain links TRBV7-2 with TRBJ2-1; 7 bases line up with TRBD2. Trimming cost V 5 bases and J 2 bases; bases outside gene matches: 6. CDR1 is SGHTA and CDR2 is FQGNSA in the germline V gene. The CDR3 has 15 residues. CDR3 nucleotide sequence: TGTGCCAGCAGCCCGGGGGGAAACACCTACAATGAGCAGTTCTTC. It specifies CASSPGGNTYNEQFF.

The chain couples TRBV28 to TRBJ2-1; 8 bases are a match to TRBD1. CDR1 MDHEN and CDR2 SYDVKM come from the germline V gene. The CDR3 is 14 residues long. V trimming: 4 bases; J trimming: 10 bases; junction bases outside the gene matches: 9. The CDR3 spells CASSSGQGNWEQFF. CDR3 sequence (DNA): TGTGCCAGCAGTTCCGGACAGGGAAACTGGGAGCAGTTCTTC. The full variable domain, its missing parts supplied by reference TRBV28 and TRBJ2-1, is DVKVTQSSRYLVKRTGEKVFLECVQDMDHENMFWYRQDPGLGLRLIYFSYDVKMKEKGDIPEGYSVSREKKERFSLILESASTNQTSMYLCASSSGQGNWEQFFGPGTRLTVL.

CDR3 region: CASSLRGTGRETQYF. The CDR3 DNA reads as TGTGCCAGCAGTTTAAGGGGGACAGGGCGAGAGACCCAGTACTTC. The chain uses TRBV27 and TRBJ2-5, with 9 bases that match TRBD1. V was clipped by 2 bases and J by 4 bases; unmatched bases: 5. Germline assignment: CDR1 MNHEY and CDR2 SMNVEV (reference sequence). The CDR3 is 15 residues long.

The rearrangement links TRBV7-9 to TRBJ1-4; 8 bases agree with TRBD1. J lost 3 bases, V lost 0 bases, and 6 bases had no gene match. Germline V gives CDR1 SEHNR, CDR2 FQNEAQ (reference sequence). The CDR3 has 17 amino acids. The CDR3 protein is CASSLAGQGAANEKLFF. The CDR3 DNA sequence: TGTGCCAGCAGCTTAGCGGGGCAGGGGGCGGCTAATGAAAAACTGTTTTTT.

CDR3 protein: CASSLLTGPTDEQFF. The CDR3 nucleotides are TGTGCCAGCAGCCTATTGACAGGACCCACGGATGAGCAGTTCTTC. This chain joins TRBV14 and TRBJ2-1; the D gene is possibly TRBD1 (6 bases). Germline assignment: CDR1 SGHDN and CDR2 FVKESK. This CDR3 has 15 residues. V was pared by 4 bases and J by 8 bases, with 18 bases between.

The chain employs TRBV6-4 and TRBJ2-5; D is possibly TRBD1 or TRBD2 (5 bases each). The ends were cut back, 0 bases at V and 2 bases at J, with 16 bases in the middle. The CDR3 is made up of 17 amino acids. Looked up from germline, CDR1 is MRHNA and CDR2 is SNTAGT. The DNA of the CDR3 is TGTGCCAGCAGTGACTCATTGGGGGAGAGTCGTCAAGAGACCCAGTACTTC. Translated, it gives CASSDSLGESRQETQYF.

The chain combines TRBV2 with TRBJ2-7, with D hard to call. This CDR3 spans 11 amino acids. Germline CDR1 is SNHLY and CDR2 is FYNNEI. The ends were cut back, 3 bases at V and 13 bases at J, with 13 bases in the middle. The CDR3 nucleotides read TGTGCCAGCAGTGATGATGTTGGGCAATACTTC. Its protein is CASSDDVGQYF.

J is TRBJ1-1 and V is TRBV9; D gene ambiguous. The CDR3 totals 14 residues. Germline V gene data show CDR1 as SGDLS and CDR2 as YYNGEE. Trimming removed 1 base from V and 6 bases from J, with 13 bases in between. CDR3: CASSVTQAPAEAFF. In DNA form, the CDR3 reads TGTGCCAGCAGCGTAACCCAGGCCCCCGCTGAAGCTTTCTTT.

The V gene is TRBV6-4, the J gene TRBJ1-6, with 7 bases matching TRBD1. Germline CDR1 is MRHNA and CDR2 is SNTAGT. The CDR3 spans 15 residues. Trimming at V came to 5 bases and at J to 7 bases, leaving 8 bases not matched to a gene. CDR3 region: CASSIRTGGNSPLHF. The CDR3 DNA follows: TGTGCCAGCAGTATCCGGACAGGAGGCAATTCACCCCTCCACTTT.

This clone was observed a few times. The chain has TRBV5-6 and TRBJ1-2; D might be TRBD1 (6 bases). The CDR3 covers 15 residues. The V gene's germline CDR1 is SGHDT and CDR2 YYEEEE. Trimming cost V 1 base and J 3 bases, with 13 bases left between them. The CDR3 here is CASSLTGRKDYGYTF. The CDR3 DNA sequence: TGTGCCAGCAGCTTGACAGGGCGAAAGGACTATGGCTACACCTTC.

The chain couples TRBV28 to TRBJ2-7, with 9 positions matching TRBD2. CDR3 length equals 15 residues. Trimming cost V 2 bases and J 1 base; bases outside gene matches: 3. Germline CDR1 reads MDHEN; CDR2 reads SYDVKM. The CDR3 coding sequence is TGTGCCAGCAGTTTACTAACTAGCGGGTCCTACGAGCAGTACTTC. It translates to CASSLLTSGSYEQYF.

This sequence joins TRBV28 and TRBJ1-1, with D uncertain. The germline V gene encodes CDR1 MDHEN and CDR2 SYDVKM. The CDR3 consists of 14 residues. Trimming removed 5 bases at V and 2 bases at J, with 12 bases between. The CDR3 is CASSNLYLNTEAFF. As DNA, the CDR3 is TGTGCCAGCAGTAACTTGTACCTTAACACTGAAGCTTTCTTT.

This clone was seen only once. The rearrangement links TRBV28 to TRBJ1-6, with TRBD1 identical over 10 bases. The CDR3 runs 16 residues. V trimming: 5 bases; J trimming: 2 bases; junction bases outside the gene matches: 3. Germline CDR1 and CDR2: MDHEN and SYDVKM. DNA of the CDR3: TGTGCCAGCAGTGGACAGGGGGTGGCCTATAATTCACCCCTCCACTTT. This encodes CASSGQGVAYNSPLHF. Based on the CDR3 plus reference TRBV28 and TRBJ1-6, the full variable domain is DVKVTQSSRYLVKRTGEKVFLECVQDMDHENMFWYRQDPGLGLRLIYFSYDVKMKEKGDIPEGYSVSREKKERFSLILESASTNQTSMYLCASSGQGVAYNSPLHFGNGTRLTVT.

V gene TRBV20-1 combines with J gene TRBJ2-5, with D tentatively TRBD2 (6 bases). This CDR3 contains 17 residues. In germline, CDR1 is DFQATT, CDR2 SNEGSKA (reference sequence). Trimming cost V 3 bases and J 2 bases, with 22 bases left between them. CDR3 nucleotides: TGCAGTGCTAGTGGGGGGAAGTGGGTTCCGAAGCAAGAGACCCAGTACTTC. Protein sequence: CSASGGKWVPKQETQYF.

This clone was seen once. The chain links TRBV6-5 to TRBJ1-2, with D uncertain. In germline, CDR1 is MNHEY, CDR2 SVGAGI. Between the trimmed V and J ends, which lost 5 bases and 2 bases, there was a span of 15 bases. The CDR3 consists of 15 residues. CDR3 region: CASSHPTLLNYGYTF. The CDR3 nucleotides are TGTGCCAGCAGTCACCCGACACTCTTGAACTATGGCTACACCTTC.

This sequence joins TRBV6-6 and TRBJ1-1; no clear D gene. Trimming stripped 8 bases from V and 7 bases from J, with 20 bases between. Germline assignment: CDR1 MNHNY and CDR2 SVGAGI (reference sequence). The CDR3 totals 14 residues. The CDR3 is CASRRQEGLGEAFF. In nucleotides, the CDR3 is TGTGCCAGCCGTCGACAAGAGGGCCTCGGTGAAGCTTTCTTT.

This clone occurred once. The chain combines TRBV2 with TRBJ2-3; 7 bases match TRBD1. Germline-derived CDR1 and CDR2 are SNHLY and FYNNEI. The CDR3 extends over 15 amino acids. J was trimmed by 1 base and V by 6 bases; bases with no gene match: 7. The CDR3 region is CASSVQGSRTDTQYF. CDR3 nucleotides: TGTGCCAGCAGCGTACAGGGGTCCCGCACAGATACGCAGTATTTT.